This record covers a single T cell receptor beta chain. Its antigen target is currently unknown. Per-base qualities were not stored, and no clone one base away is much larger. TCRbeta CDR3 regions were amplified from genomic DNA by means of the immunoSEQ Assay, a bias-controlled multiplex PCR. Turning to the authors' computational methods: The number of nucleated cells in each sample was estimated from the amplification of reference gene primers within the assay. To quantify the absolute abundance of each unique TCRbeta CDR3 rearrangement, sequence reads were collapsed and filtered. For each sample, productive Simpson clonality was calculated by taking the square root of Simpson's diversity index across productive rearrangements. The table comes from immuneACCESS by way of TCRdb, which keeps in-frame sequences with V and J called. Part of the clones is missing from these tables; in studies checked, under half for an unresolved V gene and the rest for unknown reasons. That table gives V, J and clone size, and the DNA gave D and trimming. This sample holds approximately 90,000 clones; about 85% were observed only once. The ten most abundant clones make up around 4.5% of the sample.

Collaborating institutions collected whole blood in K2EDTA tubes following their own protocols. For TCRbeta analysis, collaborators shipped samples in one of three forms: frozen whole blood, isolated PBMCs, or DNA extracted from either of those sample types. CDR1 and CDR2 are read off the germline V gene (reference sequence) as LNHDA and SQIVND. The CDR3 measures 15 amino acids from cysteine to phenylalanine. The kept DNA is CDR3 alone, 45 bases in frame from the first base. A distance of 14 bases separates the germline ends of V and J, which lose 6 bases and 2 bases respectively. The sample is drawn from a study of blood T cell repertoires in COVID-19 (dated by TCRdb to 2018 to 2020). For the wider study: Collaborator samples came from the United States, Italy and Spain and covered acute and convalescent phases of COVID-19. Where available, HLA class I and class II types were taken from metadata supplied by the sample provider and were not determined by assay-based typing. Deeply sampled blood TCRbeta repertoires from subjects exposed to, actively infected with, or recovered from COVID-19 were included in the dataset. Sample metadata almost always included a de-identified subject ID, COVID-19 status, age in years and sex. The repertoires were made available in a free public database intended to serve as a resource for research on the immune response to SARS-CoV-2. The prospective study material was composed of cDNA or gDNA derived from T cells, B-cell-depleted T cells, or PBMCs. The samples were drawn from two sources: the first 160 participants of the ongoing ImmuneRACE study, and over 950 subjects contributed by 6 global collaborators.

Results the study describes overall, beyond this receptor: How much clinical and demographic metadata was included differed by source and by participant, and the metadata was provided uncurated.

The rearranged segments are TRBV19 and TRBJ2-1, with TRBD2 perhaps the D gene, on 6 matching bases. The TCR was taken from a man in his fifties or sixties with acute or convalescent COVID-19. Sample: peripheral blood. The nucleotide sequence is TGTGCCAGTAGCCGAGGTAGCGGACCCTACAATGAGCAGTTCTTC. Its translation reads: CASSRGSGPYNEQFF.